What follows are 29 T cell receptor beta chains derived from one specimen sequenced in a study of tumor-infiltrating lymphocytes in localized non-small cell lung cancer. The method was immunoSEQ multiplex PCR; TCRdb's version includes in-frame clones alone and lacks a portion of them. Among more than 9,500 clones listed, 84% were seen once. The sample comprised lung tumor tissue. Receptor source: a human donor with non-small cell lung cancer.

The chain employs TRBV5-1 and TRBJ2-7, with TRBD2 as a possible D gene (6 bases). Germline lookup yields CDR1 SGHRS and CDR2 YFSETQ. Trimming stripped 3 bases from V and 1 base from J, with 8 bases between. CDR3 length: 13 residues. As DNA, the CDR3 is TGCGCCAGCAGCTGGGCGGGGTCCTACGAGCAGTACTTC. Translation gives CASSWAGSYEQYF.

This chain joins TRBV5-1 and TRBJ2-5; 8 nucleotides agree with TRBD1. CDR1 and CDR2 (germline): SGHRS, YFSETQ. The CDR3 loop spans 15 amino acids. V lost 4 bases to trimming and J lost 1 base; unmatched junction nucleotides: 6. CDR3 sequence: CASSGMTGAQETQYF. The CDR3, as DNA: TGCGCCAGCAGCGGAATGACAGGGGCCCAAGAGACCCAGTACTTC.

V and J are TRBV11-3 and TRBJ2-7; the D call may be TRBD1 or TRBD2 (6 bases each). CDR3 length: 15 residues. The V and J ends lost 0 bases and 2 bases respectively, with 11 bases between them. Germline CDR1 reads SGHNT; CDR2 reads YENEEA. The CDR3 sequence is CASSLESGATYEQYF. For the CDR3, the DNA is TGTGCCAGCAGCTTAGAGTCGGGGGCCACCTACGAGCAGTACTTC.

The genes are TRBV5-1 and TRBJ1-1; TRBD1 is a possible D gene (5 bases). Per the germline V gene, CDR1 is SGHRS and CDR2 is YFSETQ. V was clipped by 4 bases and J by 1 base, with 14 bases between them. CDR3 length equals 15 residues. The CDR3 spells CASSTGGSGNTEAFF. In DNA form, the CDR3 reads TGCGCCAGCAGCACAGGAGGCTCAGGGAACACTGAAGCTTTCTTT.

The chain links TRBV9 to TRBJ2-7; tentatively, D is TRBD1 (5 bases). From germline, CDR1 is SGDLS and CDR2 YYNGEE. The CDR3 contains 15 residues. The V end was cut by 0 bases, the J end by 3 bases, with 13 bases between. CDR3: CASSVEGRVDYEQYF. The CDR3 DNA reads as TGTGCCAGCAGCGTAGAGGGCAGGGTCGACTACGAGCAGTACTTC.

The chain recombines TRBV19 with TRBJ2-7; D is uncertain. V was trimmed by 6 bases and J by 3 bases, leaving 12 bases between them. This CDR3 is 13 amino acids long. Germline lookup yields CDR1 LNHDA and CDR2 SQIVND (reference sequence). CDR3 nucleotide sequence: TGTGCCAGTAGCCCACACCCACTCTACGAGCAGTACTTC. Protein product: CASSPHPLYEQYF.

The chain links TRBV6-1 to TRBJ1-1, with unresolved D. The CDR3 runs to 12 residues. CDR1 MNHNS and CDR2 SASEGT come from the germline V gene. Trimming took off 1 base at V and 0 bases at J, with 0 bases between the two ends. As DNA, the CDR3 is TGTGCCAGCAGTGAAGTGAACACTGAAGCTTTCTTT. Translating gives CASSEVNTEAFF.

The gene calls are TRBV6-6 and TRBJ1-1; D is unresolved. V lost 0 bases and J 0 bases, leaving 8 bases between the germline ends. The CDR3 spans 15 residues. Looked up from germline, CDR1 is MNHNY and CDR2 is SVGAGI (reference sequence). CDR3 loop: CASSYSLGMNTEAFF. In nucleotides, the CDR3 is TGTGCCAGCAGTTACTCCCTGGGGATGAACACTGAAGCTTTCTTT.

In this sample, this clone turned up once. The rearrangement links TRBV11-2 to TRBJ1-4, with 8 bases matching TRBD1. Germline V CDR1 and CDR2: SGHAT, FQNNGV. V lost 5 bases, J lost 9 bases, and 5 bases stayed unmatched. The CDR3 sequence is 13 residues long. CDR3 loop: CASSPDRGKKLFF. The DNA of the CDR3 is TGTGCCAGCAGCCCAGACAGGGGAAAAAAACTGTTTTTT.

V is TRBV5-1 and J is TRBJ2-7; D assignment may be TRBD1 or TRBD2 (5 bases each). There are 14 residues in the CDR3. Germline V CDR1 and CDR2: SGHRS, YFSETQ. V was pared by 4 bases and J by 2 bases, with 13 bases between. The CDR3 spells CASSLDGTTYEQYF. The CDR3 bases are TGCGCCAGCAGCCTGGATGGGACGACCTACGAGCAGTACTTC.

V usage is TRBV5-1 and J usage is TRBJ2-2, with 11 bases that match TRBD2. V was clipped by 3 bases and J by 7 bases; unmatched bases: 8. The CDR3 covers 16 residues. Per the germline V gene, CDR1 is SGHRS and CDR2 is YFSETQ. DNA of the CDR3: TGCGCCAGCAGCTCATTAGCGGGAGGGCCAAGCGGGGAGCTGTTTTTT. It codes for CASSSLAGGPSGELFF.

This chain links TRBV15 with TRBJ2-2, with TRBD1 as a possible D gene (5 bases). This CDR3 is 14 amino acids long. The V gene's germline CDR1 is LNHNV and CDR2 YYDKDF (reference sequence). V was shortened by 9 bases and J by 1 base, with 12 bases between the two germline ends. The DNA of the CDR3 is TGTGCCACGCAACAGGACGGGAACACCGGGGAGCTGTTTTTT. It is translated as CATQQDGNTGELFF.

This clone occurred once. This chain uses TRBV5-1 with TRBJ2-1; D possibly uses TRBD1 or TRBD2 (5 bases each). Trimming pared 6 bases from V and 5 bases from J, leaving 15 bases between. The CDR3 is 14 amino acids. Germline CDR1 reads SGHRS; CDR2 reads YFSETQ. CDR3 sequence (DNA): TGCGCCAGCATCCATGGGACCGCCCACAATGAGCAGTTCTTC. Amino acid sequence: CASIHGTAHNEQFF.

This chain connects TRBV12-5 to TRBJ2-5, with 9 nucleotides matching TRBD1. Trimming took 5 bases from V and 7 from J; bases not matched to a gene: 11. The CDR3 runs 15 residues. Germline CDR1 reads LGHNT; CDR2 reads FRNRAP. This CDR3 reads CASGGGTGSVRTQYF. The CDR3 DNA is TGTGCTAGTGGTGGCGGGACAGGGTCTGTGAGGACCCAGTACTTC.

Here the CDR3 DNA reads TGCAGCGCCGAGGGGGACAGGGGGGAAAAACTGTTTTTT. It is translated as CSAEGDRGEKLFF. The rearrangement uses TRBV29-1 and TRBJ1-4; 11 bases align to TRBD1. CDR3 length equals 13 residues. The J segment lost 8 bases and the V segment lost 7 bases, leaving 6 bases of the junction unmatched. Per germline, CDR1 SQVTM and CDR2 ANQGSEA.

This clone was counted only a few times. The same CDR3 can be traced to other DNA sequences in this sample. The chain links TRBV30 to TRBJ2-5; 12 nucleotides agree with TRBD2. Germline V gene lookup returns CDR1 GTSNPN and CDR2 SVGIG (reference sequence). V shed 7 bases and J 7 bases; nucleotides not matched to a gene: 7. The CDR3 sequence is 13 residues long. DNA of the CDR3: TGTGCCTACCCTCCTAGCGGGGGGGGGACCCAGTACTTC. It is translated as CAYPPSGGGTQYF.

The chain employs TRBV7-2 and TRBJ2-1, with D possibly matching TRBD2 (7 bases). From germline, CDR1 is SGHTA and CDR2 FQGNSA. The ends were cut back, 5 bases at V and 4 bases at J, with 15 bases in the middle. The CDR3 is 15 residues long. The DNA of the CDR3 is TGTGCCAGCAGCCCATGGGGGGGGGCGTACAATGAGCAGTTCTTC. Its protein product is CASSPWGGAYNEQFF.

This sequence joins TRBV28 and TRBJ1-3; D not resolved. Germline V gives CDR1 MDHEN, CDR2 SYDVKM. The CDR3 is 14 residues long. V lost 7 bases to trimming and J lost 2 bases, with 12 bases between them. CDR3 nucleotides: TGTGCCAGCACCCCTCGAGGAGCTGGAAACACCATATATTTT. It translates to CASTPRGAGNTIYF.

This clone was found a few times. The chain employs TRBV11-2 and TRBJ1-3; D may be TRBD1 (5 bases). The CDR3 has 16 amino acids. V was trimmed by 2 bases and J by 0 bases, leaving 11 bases between them. Germline V gives CDR1 SGHAT, CDR2 FQNNGV. For the CDR3, the DNA is TGTGCCAGCAGCTTACGACAGACCCTCTCTGGAAACACCATATATTTT. Protein sequence: CASSLRQTLSGNTIYF.

This chain uses TRBV19 with TRBJ2-4, with a weak D call TRBD1 (6 bases). Per germline, CDR1 LNHDA and CDR2 SQIVND (reference sequence). Trimming took 2 bases from V and 3 from J, leaving 11 bases between them. The CDR3 loop spans 15 amino acids. CDR3 coding DNA: TGTGCCAGTAGTATACAAGGGGGTGGCAAAAACATTCAGTACTTC. It yields the protein CASSIQGGGKNIQYF.

The J gene is TRBJ2-5, the V gene TRBV14; the match to TRBD1 covers 11 bases. This CDR3 has 17 amino acids. V lost 3 bases, J lost 4 bases, and 10 bases stayed unmatched. The germline gives CDR1 SGHDN, CDR2 FVKESK. The CDR3: CASSQPWRDRGGETQYF. Here the CDR3 DNA reads TGTGCCAGCAGCCAGCCCTGGCGGGACAGGGGGGGAGAGACCCAGTACTTC.

V is TRBV6-6 and J is TRBJ2-2; D is perhaps TRBD1 (5 bases). Germline lookup yields CDR1 MNHNY and CDR2 SVGAGI (reference sequence). V shed 0 bases and J shed 4 bases, with 9 bases lying between them. This CDR3 has 15 residues. The CDR3 spells CASSYSAGRTGELFF. The DNA of the CDR3 is TGTGCCAGCAGTTACTCAGCAGGGCGCACCGGGGAGCTGTTTTTT.

This chain links TRBV10-2 with TRBJ2-3; 12 bases align to TRBD2. Germline loops: CDR1 WSHSY, CDR2 SAAADI. The length of the CDR3 is 16 residues. V lost 3 bases and J lost 4; bases outside the gene matches: 5. The CDR3 loop is CASSDLAGGPPDTQYF. The CDR3 nucleotides read TGCGCCAGCAGTGATCTAGCGGGGGGGCCCCCAGATACGCAGTATTTT.

V gene TRBV7-8 combines with J gene TRBJ2-1; no clear D. The CDR3 contains 14 residues. The ends were cut back, 2 bases at V and 10 bases at J, with 15 bases in the middle. The germline gives CDR1 SGHVS, CDR2 FQNEAQ. The CDR3 reads CASSLKRFPGEQFF. The CDR3 bases are TGTGCCAGCAGCTTAAAACGGTTCCCCGGCGAGCAGTTCTTC.

The J gene is TRBJ1-2, the V gene TRBV7-9; 9 bases align to TRBD1. After removal of 1 base from V and 3 bases from J, the junction contained 3 bases not matched to a gene. Per germline, CDR1 SEHNR and CDR2 FQNEAQ (reference sequence). The CDR3 has 15 residues. CDR3: CASSLGRDRDYGYTF. As DNA, the CDR3 is TGTGCCAGCAGCTTAGGACGGGACAGGGACTATGGCTACACCTTC.

V usage is TRBV11-2 and J usage is TRBJ2-1, with D tentatively TRBD1 or TRBD2 (5 bases each). V was cut by 0 bases and J by 6 bases, with 15 bases left in between. Germline-derived CDR1 and CDR2 are SGHAT and FQNNGV. This CDR3 contains 16 residues. The CDR3, as DNA: TGTGCCAGCAGCTTAGATTGGGGACGTAGCCGCAATGAGCAGTTCTTC. Encoded protein: CASSLDWGRSRNEQFF. The full variable domain, rest sourced from reference TRBV11-2 and TRBJ2-1, is EAGVAQSPRYKIIEKRQSVAFWCNPISGHATLYWYQQILGQGPKLLIQFQNNGVVDDSQLPKDRFSAERLKGVDSTLKIQPAKLEDSAVYLCASSLDWGRSRNEQFFGPGTRLTVL.

The CDR3 DNA reads TGTGCCAGCAGCTTGACAGATCTCTATGGCTACACCTTC. Translation gives CASSLTDLYGYTF. V and J are TRBV7-2 and TRBJ1-2; D is possibly TRBD1 (5 bases). Germline V gene sequence: CDR1 SGHTA, CDR2 FQGNSA. V was trimmed by 3 bases and J by 4 bases, leaving 9 bases between them. CDR3 length equals 13 residues.

This chain joins TRBV6-1 and TRBJ1-4; D is unclear. In germline, CDR1 is MNHNS, CDR2 SASEGT. The CDR3 totals 16 residues. V was cut by 0 bases and J by 6 bases, with 14 bases left in between. CDR3 sequence (DNA): TGTGCCAGCAGTGAAGCCCTGAATAACCCCTATGAAAAACTGTTTTTT. Amino acids: CASSEALNNPYEKLFF.

The rearrangement joins TRBV29-1 to TRBJ1-2; the match to TRBD1 covers 8 bases. V dropped 4 bases and J dropped 2; count of bases not matched to a gene: 6. In germline, CDR1 is SQVTM, CDR2 ANQGSEA. The CDR3 totals 14 residues. The CDR3 spells CSVAGGQANYGYTF. Written as DNA, the CDR3 is TGCAGCGTTGCAGGGGGACAGGCAAACTATGGCTACACCTTC.